The 11 T cell receptor beta chains presented below share a single source sample, sequenced in a study of cytomegalovirus exposure and HLA in healthy donors. With 60 Vbeta and 13 Jbeta primers, the PCR was carried out. Method: immunoSEQ multiplex PCR; TCRdb's copy keeps in-frame clones and lacks some. The table has about 61,000 clones, about 80% seen once. The sequenced sample consisted of PBMCs. The receptor source for this set is a middle-aged man in good health and CMV-seropositive.

This chain joins TRBV7-2 and TRBJ1-1; perhaps TRBD1 as D (5 bases). CDR3 size: 13 residues. Germline V gives CDR1 SGHTA, CDR2 FQGNSA. The V gene lost 6 bases and the J gene lost 2 bases, with 10 bases spanning the gap. The CDR3 loop is CASRSTANTEAFF. The CDR3 bases are TGTGCCAGCAGGTCGACAGCAAACACTGAAGCTTTCTTT.

The chain has TRBV4-2 and TRBJ1-6, with D hard to call. V lost 3 bases, J lost 10 bases, and 10 bases lay in between. This CDR3 contains 13 residues. Germline-derived CDR1 and CDR2 are LGHNA and YNFKEQ. The CDR3 nucleotides are TGTGCCAGCAGCCAGGAAGTGAGGTCACCCCTCCACTTT. This encodes CASSQEVRSPLHF.

The genes are TRBV7-9 and TRBJ1-4, with TRBD1 matching 8 bases. With V trimmed by 0 bases and J by 3 bases, 6 bases remained unmatched. This CDR3 is 17 amino acids long. Per germline, CDR1 SEHNR and CDR2 FQNEAQ (reference sequence). Here the CDR3 reads CASSLAISRGPNEKLFF. The CDR3 coding sequence is TGTGCCAGCAGCTTAGCAATATCCAGGGGGCCTAATGAAAAACTGTTTTTT.

V and J are TRBV5-4 and TRBJ1-6, with D perhaps matching TRBD1 (5 bases). The CDR3 has 14 residues. Germline values: CDR1 SGHNT, CDR2 YYREEE (reference sequence). V was shortened by 3 bases and J by 9 bases, with 13 bases between the two germline ends. CDR3 coding DNA: TGTGCCAGCAGCTCGCGGGACGACCGTTCACCCCTCCACTTT. Protein sequence: CASSSRDDRSPLHF.

The chain is built from TRBV13 and TRBJ2-5; no reliable D call. The J call may be incorrect, as the DNA end agrees better with TRBJ2-7. The germline gives CDR1 PRHDT, CDR2 FYEKMQ (reference sequence). The CDR3 consists of 14 residues. The CDR3 protein is CASSFRSAVPEQYF. CDR3 DNA sequence: TGTGCCAGCAGCTTTAGGTCGGCGGTCCCCGAGCAGTACTTC.

V is TRBV30 and J is TRBJ1-6; D remains unclear. There are 12 residues in the CDR3. CDR1 GTSNPN and CDR2 SVGIG come from the germline V gene (reference sequence). The V and J ends lost 0 bases and 9 bases respectively, with 6 bases between them. As DNA, the CDR3 is TGTGCCTGGAGTGTACTACGTTCACCCCTCCACTTT. It specifies CAWSVLRSPLHF.

The chain has TRBV4-1 and TRBJ2-1; 8 positions agree with TRBD2. The CDR3 contains 16 residues. Germline V gene data show CDR1 as MGHRA and CDR2 as YSYEKL. J lost 4 bases, V lost 4 bases, and 9 bases had no gene match. The chain's CDR3 is CASSPRDGGRYNEQFF. CDR3 DNA: TGCGCCAGCAGCCCAAGAGATGGCGGGAGGTACAATGAGCAGTTCTTC.

The V call is TRBV5-1, the J call TRBJ2-5, with TRBD2 matching over 9 bases. With V trimmed by 2 bases and J by 5 bases, 7 bases remained unmatched. CDR3 length: 15 residues. Germline CDR1 and CDR2: SGHRS and YFSETQ. The CDR3 here is CASSFRGGALETQYF. CDR3 DNA: TGCGCCAGCAGCTTTCGCGGGGGGGCCTTGGAGACCCAGTACTTC.

J is TRBJ1-6 and V is TRBV11-2, with D maybe TRBD1 (6 bases). This CDR3 comprises 15 residues. CDR1 SGHAT and CDR2 FQNNGV come from the germline V gene. Deletions cut 3 bases from V and 3 bases from J, with 9 bases between. CDR3 amino acids: CASSLDSLYNSPLHF. The CDR3 region has the DNA TGTGCCAGCAGCTTGGACAGCCTCTATAATTCACCCCTCCACTTT.

The chain has TRBV27 and TRBJ1-2; D is possibly TRBD1 (6 bases). The germline gives CDR1 MNHEY, CDR2 SMNVEV (reference sequence). The CDR3 runs to 14 residues. V lost 5 bases to trimming and J lost 8 bases, with 18 bases between them. This CDR3 reads CASSRPGGLGGYTF. The CDR3 DNA sequence: TGTGCCAGCAGTCGTCCGGGGGGCCTCGGGGGCTACACCTTC.

The rearrangement uses TRBV27 and TRBJ2-3, with TRBD2 matching over 15 bases. CDR1 MNHEY and CDR2 SMNVEV come from the germline V gene (reference sequence). V shed 5 bases and J 6 bases; nucleotides not matched to a gene: 9. CDR3 length equals 17 residues. The DNA of the CDR3 is TGTGCCAGCAGTCCCCCCGGACTAGCGGGAGGGTGGGATACGCAGTATTTT. This gives the protein CASSPPGLAGGWDTQYF.